This record concerns one T cell receptor beta chain sequence. Its antigen is as yet unknown. The data are from a study of cytomegalovirus exposure and HLA in healthy donors. Study-level points and caveats: The study recorded 164 TCR beta chains that were cytomegalovirus-associated. The TCR clusters that emerged in the first cohort tended, a later analysis found, to co-occur in the 110 or so validation repertoires. Among TCR sequences, most were rare, though some public TCRs appeared in many donors.

Separate from the roughly 720-subject first cohort, the roughly 120-subject validation cohort was the one that the donors belonged to. The CDR3 covers 17 residues. In germline, CDR1 is SGHDT, CDR2 YYEEEE. V was clipped by 4 bases and J by 9 bases; unmatched bases: 11. Clones were sequenced by immunoSEQ multiplex PCR, and TCRdb holds only the in-frame ones, with some missing. The sample contains some 79,000 clones, around 94% of which appear only once. The chain has TRBV5-6 and TRBJ2-1, with TRBD2 matching over 15 bases. The source material was PBMCs. The sequence was obtained from a woman between 18 and 30 years old in good health and CMV-seropositive. CDR3 residues: CASSGGSGTSGRSEQFF. CDR3 in DNA: TGTGCCAGCAGCGGTGGATCCGGGACTAGCGGGAGGAGTGAGCAGTTCTTC.